This is a list of T cell receptor beta chains from one sample in a study of control samples from healthy donors and cancer patients. Sequenced by immunoSEQ multiplex PCR; TCRdb stores in-frame clones only, minus some. This sample has 17,000 or so clones, with 86% found just once. The sequenced sample was PBMCs. These receptors were obtained from a woman between 65 and 79 years old with colorectal cancer. Both conserved end residues are trimmed from each CDR3. Each record gives: V gene, CDR3 length, CDR3 protein.

TRBV9 | 13 | ASSPGASGGYEQY
TRBV14 | 15 | ASSTRPAGEWPDTQY
TRBV24-1 | 9 | ATSDNYGYT
TRBV5-1 | 15 | ASSPPWAGGSYNEQF
TRBV11-2 | 11 | ASSLTRSQPQH
TRBV4-1 | 11 | ASSPVGYRGAF
TRBV5-4 | 10 | ASSLDSGPQH
TRBV4-1 | 11 | ASSQDGGNEQF
TRBV2 | 11 | ASSGGWQETQY
TRBV25-1 | 16 | ASSPTVRSRTPTDTQY
TRBV2 | 14 | ASSYGTGYSNQPQH
TRBV4-3 | 10 | ASSPPRGEQF
TRBV6-6 | 12 | ASSYTLQQGWAF
TRBV2 | 11 | ASAQQTYQPQH
TRBV7-9 | 11 | ASSLGSGQPQH
TRBV9 | 12 | ASSGQGARNEQF
TRBV30 | 14 | AWSRGTSGSHNEQF
TRBV12-5 | 18 | ASGLLTTGFSGSGADTQY
TRBV5-1 | 14 | ASSLALALNTGELF
TRBV7-2 | 13 | ASSEVSGRGDTQY
TRBV6-2/TRBV6-3 | 13 | ASSYLGQGMQTQY
TRBV7-2 | 13 | ASSFRTGVGYEQY
TRBV10-3 | 13 | AISEPLGTDTEAF
TRBV3-1/TRBV3-2 | 14 | ASSQAGTWGTGELF
TRBV13 | 14 | ASSSYKELLAYEQY
TRBV7-3 | 10 | ASSLNGNEQF
TRBV5-1 | 14 | ASSSGQVAANEKLF
TRBV12-1 | 9 | ASGGGGSYT